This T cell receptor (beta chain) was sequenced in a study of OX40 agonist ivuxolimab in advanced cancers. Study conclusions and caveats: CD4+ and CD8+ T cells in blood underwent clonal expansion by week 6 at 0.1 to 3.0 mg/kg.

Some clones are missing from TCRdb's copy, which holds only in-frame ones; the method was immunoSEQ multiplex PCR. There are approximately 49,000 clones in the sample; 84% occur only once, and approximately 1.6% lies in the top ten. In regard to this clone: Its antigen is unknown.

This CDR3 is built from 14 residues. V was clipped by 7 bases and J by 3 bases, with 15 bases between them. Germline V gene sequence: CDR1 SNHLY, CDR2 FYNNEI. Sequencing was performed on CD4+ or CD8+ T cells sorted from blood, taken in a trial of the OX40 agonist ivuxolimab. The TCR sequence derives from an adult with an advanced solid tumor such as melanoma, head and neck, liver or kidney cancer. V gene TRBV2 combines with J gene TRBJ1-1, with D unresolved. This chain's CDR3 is CASKFPWEDTEAFF. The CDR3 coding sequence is TGTGCCAGCAAATTCCCCTGGGAGGACACTGAAGCTTTCTTT.